This TCR beta chain is from a study of memory B cells and T cells in multiple sclerosis. CDR3 length: 15 residues. CDR1 is LGHNA and CDR2 is YNFKEQ in the germline V gene. V lost 3 bases and J lost 6; bases outside the gene matches: 4. After stimulus-free culture, autoproliferating CFSE-dim and non-proliferating CFSE-high T cells were sequenced separately. Replicate wells were pooled after more than 6 days of stimulus-free culture of 45 million to 50 million CFSE-labeled PBMCs. The PBMCs received about 0.45 uM CFSE and serum-free culture with no added stimuli. Notes on this clone: The antigen is not known.

Study findings and constraints: Compartments had unequal clone-set sizes, affecting shared clonotype counts.

The repertoire was sequenced with immunoSEQ multiplex PCR; TCRdb's copy has only in-frame clones and lacks some. The data contain roughly 45,000 clones, more than 65% of them singletons. The specimen sequenced was PBMCs from blood kept in culture. This chain links TRBV4-2 with TRBJ2-1; 11 bases agree with TRBD1. This clonotype originated in a human donor with multiple sclerosis. The CDR3 protein is CASSHLGQGANEQFF. CDR3 nucleotides: TGTGCCAGCAGCCATCTCGGACAGGGGGCCAATGAGCAGTTCTTC.